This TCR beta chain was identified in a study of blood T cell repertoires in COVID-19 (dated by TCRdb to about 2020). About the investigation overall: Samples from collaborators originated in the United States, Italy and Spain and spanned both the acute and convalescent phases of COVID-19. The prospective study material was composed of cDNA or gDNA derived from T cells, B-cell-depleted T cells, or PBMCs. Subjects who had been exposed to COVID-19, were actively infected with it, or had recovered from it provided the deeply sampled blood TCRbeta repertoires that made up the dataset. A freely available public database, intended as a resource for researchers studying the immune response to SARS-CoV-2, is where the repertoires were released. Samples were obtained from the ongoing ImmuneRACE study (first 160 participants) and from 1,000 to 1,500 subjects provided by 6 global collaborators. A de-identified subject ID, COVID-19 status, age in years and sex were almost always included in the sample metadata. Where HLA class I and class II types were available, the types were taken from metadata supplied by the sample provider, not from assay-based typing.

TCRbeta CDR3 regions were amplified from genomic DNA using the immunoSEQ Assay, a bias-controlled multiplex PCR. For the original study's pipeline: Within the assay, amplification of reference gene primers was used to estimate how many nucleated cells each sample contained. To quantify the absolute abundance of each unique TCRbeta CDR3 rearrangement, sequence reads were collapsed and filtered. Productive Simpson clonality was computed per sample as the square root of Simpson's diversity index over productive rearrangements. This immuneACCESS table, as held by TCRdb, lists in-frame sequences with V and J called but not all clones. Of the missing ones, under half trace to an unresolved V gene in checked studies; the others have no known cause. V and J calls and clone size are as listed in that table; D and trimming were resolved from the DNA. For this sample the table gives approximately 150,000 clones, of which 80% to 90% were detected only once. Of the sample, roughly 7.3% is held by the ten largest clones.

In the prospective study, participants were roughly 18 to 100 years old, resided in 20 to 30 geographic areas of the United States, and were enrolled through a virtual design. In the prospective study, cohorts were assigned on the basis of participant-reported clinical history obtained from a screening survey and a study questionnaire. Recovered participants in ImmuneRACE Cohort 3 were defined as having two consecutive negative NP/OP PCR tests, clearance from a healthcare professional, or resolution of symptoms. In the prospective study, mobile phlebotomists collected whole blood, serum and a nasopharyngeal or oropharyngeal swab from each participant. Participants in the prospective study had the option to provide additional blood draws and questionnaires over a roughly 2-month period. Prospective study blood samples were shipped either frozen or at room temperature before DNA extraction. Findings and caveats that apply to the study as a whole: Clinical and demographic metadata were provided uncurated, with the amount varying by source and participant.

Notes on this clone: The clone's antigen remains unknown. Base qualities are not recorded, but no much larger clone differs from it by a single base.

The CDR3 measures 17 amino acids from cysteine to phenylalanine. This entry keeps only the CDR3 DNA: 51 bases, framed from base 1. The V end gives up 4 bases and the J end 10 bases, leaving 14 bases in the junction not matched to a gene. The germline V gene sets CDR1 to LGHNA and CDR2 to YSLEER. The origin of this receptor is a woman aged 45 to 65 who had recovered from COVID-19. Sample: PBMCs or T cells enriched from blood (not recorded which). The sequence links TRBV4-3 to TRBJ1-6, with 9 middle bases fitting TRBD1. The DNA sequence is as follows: TGCGCCAGCAGCCGGTCCTCCCGGGACAGGGTAAACTCACCCCTCCACTTT. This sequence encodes CASSRSSRDRVNSPLHF.